The T cell receptor (beta chain) under discussion was sequenced for a study of tumor-infiltrating lymphocytes in primary liver carcinoma. About the research overall: Patients underwent resection of primary liver carcinoma.

The V gene's germline CDR1 is MNHEY and CDR2 SVGAGI. The CDR3 is 15 amino acids. Researchers generated TCR beta cDNA from about 530 ng of total RNA, relying on a constant-region primer. Amplification in three nested multiplex PCR rounds with slightly modified ARM-PCR gave rise to TCR beta libraries. Use of TRBV1-TRBV30 forward primers with a C-beta reverse primer characterized the first two PCR rounds, which lasted 10 cycles each. TCRdb fed the multiplex PCR reads into MiXCR, producing one record per CDR3 protein. In the table there are a few hundred thousand distinct CDR3 sequences, 50% to 75% of which are singletons. With respect to this clonotype: Its antigen is not identified. One end of the junction fails to match germline, which may point to a read error.

Out of unsorted whole blood came the blood RNA, and germline DNA was extracted as well. In advance of surgery, roughly 4 milliliters of peripheral blood were collected. Whole-study results and caveats: Reduced overlap was seen in tumor-adjacent and tumor-blood pairs versus tumor region pairs. Tumor tissue displayed a significantly greater top-250-clone fraction than blood (p = 0.039).

The sample taken for sequencing was peripheral blood. The genes are TRBV6-5 and TRBJ1-2; no firm D call. This sequence originates from a woman in her twenties or thirties with primary liver carcinoma and hepatitis B virus infection. CDR3 protein: CAGSYSIIGINGYTF. The CDR3 nucleotides are TGTGCCGGCAGTTACTCGATAATTGGAATCAACGGCTACACCTTC.